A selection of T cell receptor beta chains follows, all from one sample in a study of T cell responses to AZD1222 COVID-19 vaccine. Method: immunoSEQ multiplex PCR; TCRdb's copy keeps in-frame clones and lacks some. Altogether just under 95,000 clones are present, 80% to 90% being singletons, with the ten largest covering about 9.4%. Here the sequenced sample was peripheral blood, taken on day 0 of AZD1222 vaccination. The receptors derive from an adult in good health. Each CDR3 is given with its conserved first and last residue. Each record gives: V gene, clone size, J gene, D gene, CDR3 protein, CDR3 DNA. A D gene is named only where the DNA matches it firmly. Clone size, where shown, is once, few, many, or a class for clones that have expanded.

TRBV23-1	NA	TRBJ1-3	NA	CASTPLSSVDTIYF	TGCGCCAGCACCCCCTTGTCTTCGGTTGACACCATATATTTT
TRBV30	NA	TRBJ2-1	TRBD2	CAWSSAGREAYEQFF	TGTGCCTGGAGCTCGGCGGGGCGGGAGGCCTATGAGCAGTTCTTC
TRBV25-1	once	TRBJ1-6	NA	CASSETGRHNSPLHF	TGTGCCAGCAGTGAAACGGGACGCCATAATTCACCCCTCCACTTT
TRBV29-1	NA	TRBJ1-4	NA	CSVNVGTNEKLFF	TGCAGCGTGAATGTGGGGACTAATGAAAAACTGTTTTTT
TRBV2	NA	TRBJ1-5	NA	CASSEAPYSPQHF	TGTGCCAGCAGTGAAGCGCCGTATTCGCCCCAGCATTTT
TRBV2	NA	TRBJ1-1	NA	CASSEGTVNEAFF	TGTGCCAGCAGTGAAGGGACAGTAAATGAAGCTTTCTTT
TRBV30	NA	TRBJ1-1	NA	CAWSVPGSKAFF	TGTGCCTGGAGTGTCCCGGGGTCAAAAGCTTTCTTT
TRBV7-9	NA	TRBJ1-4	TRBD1	CASSLAGTGRRVLFF	TGTGCCAGCAGCTTAGCCGGGACAGGCCGCAGGGTACTGTTTTTT
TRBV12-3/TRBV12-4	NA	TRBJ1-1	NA	CATLKGGTHEAFF	TGTGCCACCCTAAAGGGAGGGACACATGAAGCTTTCTTT
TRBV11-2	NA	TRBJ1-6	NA	CASSYRPGTNSPLHF	TGTGCCAGCAGCTATCGACCGGGGACAAATTCACCCCTCCACTTT
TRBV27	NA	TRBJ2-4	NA	CASSSGGVNIQYF	TGTGCCAGCAGTTCGGGGGGCGTGAACATTCAGTACTTC
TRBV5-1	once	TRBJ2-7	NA	CASSDSGTANYEQYF	TGCGCCAGCAGCGACTCCGGGACCGCGAACTACGAGCAGTACTTC
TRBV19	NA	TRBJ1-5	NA	CASSWGTNQPQHF	TGTGCCAGTAGTTGGGGTACCAATCAGCCCCAGCATTTT
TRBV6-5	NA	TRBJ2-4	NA	CASSYSRENIQYF	TGTGCCAGCAGTTACTCGAGGGAAAACATTCAGTACTTC
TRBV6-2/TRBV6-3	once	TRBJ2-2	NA	CASSPGAWGGELFF	TGTGCCAGCAGTCCGGGAGCCTGGGGCGGGGAGCTGTTTTTT
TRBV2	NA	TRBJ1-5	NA	CAVAVRKNQPQHF	TGTGCCGTAGCGGTGAGGAAAAATCAGCCCCAGCATTTT
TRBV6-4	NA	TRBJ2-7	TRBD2	CASPRGLVLSIYEQYF	TGTGCCAGCCCTAGAGGACTAGTGCTCTCTATCTACGAGCAGTACTTC
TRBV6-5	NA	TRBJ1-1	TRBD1	CATRQGRSTEAFF	TGTGCCACTCGACAGGGGCGAAGCACTGAAGCTTTCTTT
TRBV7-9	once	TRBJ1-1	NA	CASSLGGLRNTEAFF	TGTGCCAGCAGCTTAGGCGGGTTGAGGAACACTGAAGCTTTCTTT
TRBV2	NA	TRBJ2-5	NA	CASSTQQGSGVGTQYF	TGTGCCAGCAGTACACAACAGGGGAGCGGGGTGGGGACCCAGTACTTC
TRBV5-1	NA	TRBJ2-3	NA	CASSLASGTDTQYF	TGCGCCAGCAGCTTAGCTAGCGGCACAGATACGCAGTATTTT
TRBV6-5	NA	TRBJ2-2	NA	CASSYSGWDTGELFF	TGTGCCAGCAGTTACTCCGGGTGGGACACCGGGGAGCTGTTTTTT
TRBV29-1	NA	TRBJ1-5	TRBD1	CSVGTGDRYQPQHF	TGCAGCGTGGGGACAGGGGATCGATATCAGCCCCAGCATTTT
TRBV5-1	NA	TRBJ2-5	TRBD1	CASSPGTGANQETQYF	TGCGCCAGCAGCCCGGGGACAGGGGCAAACCAAGAGACCCAGTACTTC
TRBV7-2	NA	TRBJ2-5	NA	CASSLQTGYQETQYF	TGTGCCAGCAGCTTACAAACAGGCTACCAAGAGACCCAGTACTTC
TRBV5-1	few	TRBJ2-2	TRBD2	CASSWGLAGGRTHTGELFF	TGCGCCAGCAGCTGGGGACTAGCGGGGGGGCGTACCCACACCGGGGAGCTGTTTTTT
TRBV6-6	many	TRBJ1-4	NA	CASSSVTGSTNEKLFF	TGTGCCAGCAGTTCGGTTACAGGGTCAACTAATGAAAAACTGTTTTTT
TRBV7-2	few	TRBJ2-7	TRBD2	CASSFLAGVKELLREQYF	TGTGCCAGCAGCTTCCTAGCGGGGGTGAAAGAGCTCCTACGAGAGCAGTACTTC
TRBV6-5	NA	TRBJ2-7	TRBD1	CASRGDSYEQYF	TGTGCCAGCAGGGGGGACAGCTACGAGCAGTACTTC
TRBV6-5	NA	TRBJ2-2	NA	CASSKQDPNTGELFF	TGTGCCAGCAGCAAACAGGACCCGAACACCGGGGAGCTGTTTTTT
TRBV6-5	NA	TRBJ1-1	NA	CASSYSTEAFF	TGTGCCAGCAGTTACAGTACTGAAGCTTTCTTT
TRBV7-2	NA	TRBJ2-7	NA	CASSTGGGSPYEQYF	TGTGCCAGCAGCACCGGGGGCGGGAGCCCCTACGAGCAGTACTTC
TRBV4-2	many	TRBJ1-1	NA	CASSLGTRGITEAFF	TGTGCCAGCAGCCTGGGAACTAGGGGGATCACTGAAGCTTTCTTT
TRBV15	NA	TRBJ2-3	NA	CATSRNLGGTDTQYF	TGTGCCACCAGCAGGAATTTAGGGGGCACAGATACGCAGTATTTT
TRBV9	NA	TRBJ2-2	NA	CASRRDYAGELFF	TGTGCCAGCAGACGAGATTACGCCGGGGAGCTGTTTTTT
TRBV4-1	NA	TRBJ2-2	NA	CASSQGVTGELFF	TGCGCCAGCAGCCAGGGGGTTACCGGGGAGCTGTTTTTT
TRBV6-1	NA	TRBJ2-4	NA	CASSEGGFEAKNIQYF	TGTGCCAGCAGTGAAGGAGGGTTTGAAGCCAAAAACATTCAGTACTTC
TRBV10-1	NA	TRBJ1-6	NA	CASSEDLNSPLHF	TGCGCCAGCAGTGAGGATCTCAATTCACCCCTCCACTTT
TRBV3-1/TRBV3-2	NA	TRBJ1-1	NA	CASSQARGTEAFF	TGTGCCAGCAGCCAAGCAAGAGGGACTGAAGCTTTCTTT
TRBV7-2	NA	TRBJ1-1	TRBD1	CASSFSGQEAFF	TGTGCCAGCAGCTTCTCGGGACAGGAAGCTTTCTTT
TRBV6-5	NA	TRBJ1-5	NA	CASSYGGGSNQPQHF	TGTGCCAGCAGTTACGGGGGTGGGAGCAATCAGCCCCAGCATTTT
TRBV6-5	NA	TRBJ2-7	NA	CASSYSAGSYEQYF	TGTGCCAGCAGTTACTCGGCAGGGTCCTACGAGCAGTACTTC
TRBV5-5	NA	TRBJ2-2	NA	CASSLAQNTGELFF	TGTGCCAGCAGCTTGGCGCAGAACACCGGGGAGCTGTTTTTT
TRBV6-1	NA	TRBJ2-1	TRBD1	CASSGPGQAPYNEQFF	TGTGCCAGCAGTGGTCCGGGACAGGCCCCCTACAATGAGCAGTTCTTC
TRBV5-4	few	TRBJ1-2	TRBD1	CASSFDRGPGYTF	TGTGCCAGCAGCTTTGACAGGGGGCCTGGCTACACCTTC
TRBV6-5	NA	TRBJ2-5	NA	CATATSQETQYF	TGTGCCACCGCGACTAGTCAAGAGACCCAGTACTTC
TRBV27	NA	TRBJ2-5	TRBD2	CASSSAGGRETQYF	TGTGCCAGCAGTTCAGCGGGGGGCCGGGAGACCCAGTACTTC
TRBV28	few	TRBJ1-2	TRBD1	CASSIQGARYGYTF	TGTGCCAGCAGTATTCAGGGGGCGCGTTATGGCTACACCTTC
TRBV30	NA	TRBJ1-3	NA	CAWSVLASPETGNTIYF	TGTGCCTGGAGTGTACTGGCCAGCCCAGAAACGGGAAACACCATATATTTT
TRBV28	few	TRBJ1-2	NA	CASRPSGTNYGYTF	TGTGCCAGCAGACCGTCAGGGACCAACTATGGCTACACCTTC
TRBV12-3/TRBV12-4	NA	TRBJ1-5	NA	CASSFGRNQPQHF	TGTGCCAGCAGTTTCGGCCGCAATCAGCCCCAGCATTTT
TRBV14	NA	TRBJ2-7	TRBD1	CASSQTTGTEQYF	TGTGCCAGCAGCCAAACGACAGGGACCGAGCAGTACTTC
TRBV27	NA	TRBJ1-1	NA	CASSLSMRAGGTEAFF	TGTGCCAGCAGTTTATCGATGAGGGCTGGAGGGACTGAAGCTTTCTTT
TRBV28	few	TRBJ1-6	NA	CASSFHREGSPLHF	TGTGCCAGCAGTTTTCACAGGGAGGGTTCACCCCTCCACTTT
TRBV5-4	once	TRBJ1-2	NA	CASSQNTRTDNYGYTF	TGTGCCAGCAGCCAGAATACTAGGACGGATAACTATGGCTACACCTTC
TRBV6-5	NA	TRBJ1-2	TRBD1	CASSRQGSAYGYTF	TGTGCCAGCAGCCGACAGGGGTCTGCCTATGGCTACACCTTC
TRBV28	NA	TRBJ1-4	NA	CASSASGEKLFF	TGTGCCAGCAGCGCCTCGGGTGAAAAACTGTTTTTT
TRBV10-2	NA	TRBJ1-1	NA	CASSESRGGVTEAFF	TGCGCCAGCAGTGAGTCACGGGGGGGAGTTACTGAAGCTTTCTTT
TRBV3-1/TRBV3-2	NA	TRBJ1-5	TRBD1	CASSLQPGGDQPQHF	TGTGCCAGCAGCCTCCAACCAGGGGGCGATCAGCCCCAGCATTTT